The 19 T cell receptor beta chains given below trace back to one sample, sequenced in a study of identical twins. TCRdb recomputed calls from the 5' RACE reads with MiXCR, one row per CDR3 protein. This table has 350,000 or so distinct CDR3 sequences, roughly 9% appearing once. Sequenced input: naive T cells sorted from blood. These receptors all stem from a woman aged 45-59 years in good health.

This sequence joins TRBV6-2 or TRBV6-3 and TRBJ2-7, with a tentative D call TRBD2 (6 bases). V lost 10 bases and J lost 7, with 20 bases in between. Germline V gene sequence: CDR1 MNHEY, CDR2 SVGEGT. The CDR3 spans 13 residues. The CDR3 loop reads CATQGLAVGEQYV. The DNA of the CDR3 is TGTGCCACCCAGGGCTTAGCGGTTGGGGAGCAGTACGTC.

There are many counts of this clonotype. The CDR3: CASSRRGYGYTF. For the CDR3, the DNA is TGTGCCAGCAGTCGCAGGGGCTATGGCTACACCTTC. The chain combines TRBV6-6 with TRBJ1-2; TRBD1 might be the D (6 bases). The CDR3 has 12 amino acids. V shed 5 bases and J shed 4 bases, with 8 bases lying between them. Per the germline V gene, CDR1 is MNHNY and CDR2 is SVGAGI (reference sequence).

This clonotype has just a few counts. The chain is built from TRBV3-1 and TRBJ2-7; tentative D call: TRBD2 (5 bases). There are 13 residues in the CDR3. Germline V gene sequence: CDR1 LGHDT, CDR2 YNNKEL (reference sequence). With 1 base removed from V and 7 bases from J, the gap between germline ends came to 11 bases. The CDR3 DNA reads as TGTGCCAGCAGCCAAGGAGGAGGTCTTGAGCAGTACGTC. This encodes CASSQGGGLEQYV.

In its sample, this clonotype was seen a few times. The V call is TRBV11-2, the J call TRBJ1-2, with D perhaps matching TRBD1 (6 bases). Deletions cut 1 base from V and 4 bases from J, with 10 bases between. The germline gives CDR1 SGHAT, CDR2 FQNNGV. This CDR3 comprises 14 residues. CDR3 in amino acids: CASSLAGAGYGYTF. CDR3 coding DNA: TGTGCCAGCAGCTTAGCAGGGGCAGGCTATGGCTACACCTTC.

This clonotype appeared many times. V is TRBV5-1 and J is TRBJ1-1; perhaps TRBD1 as D (6 bases). V was clipped by 4 bases and J by 4 bases, with 17 bases between them. Germline V lookup: CDR1 SGHRS, CDR2 YFSETQ. The CDR3 runs to 15 residues. The CDR3 sequence is CASSKPGPGATEAFF. The CDR3 coding sequence is TGCGCCAGCAGCAAACCCGGACCAGGGGCCACTGAAGCTTTCTTT.

This clonotype was seen a few times. The chain carries TRBV27 and TRBJ2-7; D possibly corresponds to TRBD2 (6 bases). This CDR3 has 13 residues. Germline V gene sequence: CDR1 MNHEY, CDR2 SMNVEV (reference sequence). V lost 8 bases and J lost 3, with 14 bases in between. The CDR3, as DNA: TGTGCCAGCTCGACCGGGAGCCACTACGAGCAGTACTTC. Protein product: CASSTGSHYEQYF.

This clonotype was counted a few times. The CDR3 coding sequence is TGTGCCAGCAGCCAAGAGCTGAGCTACGAGCAGTACTTC. Translating it yields CASSQELSYEQYF. The chain uses TRBV4-2 and TRBJ2-7; D not resolved. Per germline, CDR1 LGHNA and CDR2 YNFKEQ. Trimming removed 0 bases from V and 3 bases from J, with 6 bases in between. This CDR3 spans 13 amino acids.

In this sample, this clonotype turned up many times. The CDR3, as DNA: TGCAGTGCCCCGGGGGTGTCGAGCTCCTACGAGCAGTACTTC. It codes for CSAPGVSSSYEQYF. The gene calls are TRBV20-1 and TRBJ2-7; possibly TRBD2 for D (6 bases). V lost 6 bases to trimming and J lost 0 bases, with 15 bases between them. Germline V gene lookup returns CDR1 DFQATT and CDR2 SNEGSKA (reference sequence). CDR3 size: 14 residues.

This clonotype was found a few times. The chain uses TRBV4-1 and TRBJ1-1, with TRBD1 matching over 9 bases. With V trimmed by 10 bases and J by 3 bases, 3 bases remained unmatched. CDR1 and CDR2 (germline): MGHRA, YSYEKL. The CDR3 sequence is 12 residues long. The CDR3 is CATQGADTEAFF. Written as DNA, the CDR3 is TGCGCCACACAGGGGGCGGACACTGAAGCTTTCTTT.

This clonotype was found many times. The gene calls are TRBV7-9 and TRBJ2-7; no clear D gene. The V gene's germline CDR1 is SEHNR and CDR2 FQNEAQ (reference sequence). The CDR3 extends over 13 amino acids. The V end lost 7 bases, the J end lost 1 base, and 11 bases lay between the germline ends. CDR3 amino acids: CASKTGTSYEQYF. The CDR3 DNA is TGTGCCAGCAAGACGGGCACATCCTACGAGCAGTACTTC.

The chain links TRBV12-3 or TRBV12-4 to TRBJ2-3; D ambiguous. Trimming removed 1 base from V and 8 bases from J, with 7 bases in between. The CDR3 contains 12 residues. The CDR3 protein is CASSLGTRTQYF. The DNA for the CDR3 is TGTGCCAGCAGTTTAGGGACCCGTACGCAGTATTTT.

The chain links TRBV24-1 to TRBJ2-6; D is unclear. V was clipped by 2 bases and J by 1 base, with 14 bases between them. The germline V gene has CDR1 KGHDR and CDR2 SFDVKD. The CDR3 contains 18 residues. CDR3 sequence reads: CATSDSSVTGSGANVLTF. Here the CDR3 DNA reads TGTGCCACCAGTGATTCCTCCGTGACGGGTTCTGGGGCCAACGTCCTGACTTTC.

The sample holds many counts of this clonotype. The V gene is TRBV6-5, the J gene TRBJ2-3; possibly TRBD2 for D (6 bases). The CDR3 loop spans 15 amino acids. The germline gives CDR1 MNHEY, CDR2 SVGAGI. V shed 3 bases and J shed 5 bases, with 15 bases lying between them. CDR3 residues: CASSYYGGAGDTQYF. CDR3 nucleotide sequence: TGTGCCAGCAGTTATTACGGAGGGGCTGGAGATACGCAGTATTTT.

The chain recombines TRBV20-1 with TRBJ2-1; D may be TRBD1 (6 bases). The CDR3 consists of 18 residues. From germline, CDR1 is DFQATT and CDR2 SNEGSKA (reference sequence). Trimming shortened V by 6 bases and J by 4 bases, and 28 bases separated the two germline ends. In DNA, the CDR3 is TGCAGTGCCCAGGGGACCAGCGGACAATCTCCCGTTTACAATGAGCAGTTCTTC. The encoded protein is CSAQGTSGQSPVYNEQFF.

This chain links TRBV3-1 with TRBJ2-3, with 9 positions matching TRBD2. V lost 2 bases to trimming and J lost 2 bases; unmatched junction nucleotides: 8. Per the germline V gene, CDR1 is LGHDT and CDR2 is YNNKEL (reference sequence). The CDR3 has 17 amino acids. CDR3 nucleotide sequence: TGTGCCAGCAGCCAAAGAGGCCTAGCGGGAAACACAGATACGCAGTATTTT. Its protein is CASSQRGLAGNTDTQYF.

The rearrangement joins TRBV5-1 to TRBJ1-1, with D unclear. V dropped 4 bases and J dropped 4 bases, with 17 bases sitting between them. This CDR3 contains 15 residues. Germline loops: CDR1 SGHRS, CDR2 YFSETQ. DNA of the CDR3: TGCGCCAGCAGCCCGAGCGGGAGTATCCCCACTGAAGCTTTCTTT. Amino acid sequence: CASSPSGSIPTEAFF.

Only a few counts were recorded for this clonotype. The rearrangement uses TRBV20-1 and TRBJ2-5; D is unclear. V dropped 3 bases and J dropped 2 bases, with 7 bases sitting between them. This CDR3 is built from 12 residues. Germline assignment: CDR1 DFQATT and CDR2 SNEGSKA (reference sequence). CDR3 sequence (DNA): TGCAGTGCTAGCCCGTATCAAGAGACCCAGTACTTC. This sequence encodes CSASPYQETQYF.

This chain connects TRBV5-1 to TRBJ1-2; 8 nucleotides match TRBD1. The germline V gene has CDR1 SGHRS and CDR2 YFSETQ. V lost 4 bases, J lost 6 bases, and 5 bases stayed unmatched. This CDR3 spans 13 amino acids. The CDR3 sequence is CASSADRVDGYTF. The CDR3 region has the DNA TGCGCCAGCAGCGCGGACAGGGTGGATGGCTACACCTTC.

Ten or more counts support this clonotype. The V gene is TRBV11-2, the J gene TRBJ1-1; the D gene is possibly TRBD1 (5 bases). The ends were cut back, 5 bases at V and 2 bases at J, with 12 bases in the middle. The CDR3 contains 14 residues. Germline CDR1 and CDR2: SGHAT and FQNNGV. The DNA for the CDR3 is TGTGCCAGCAGCCGACAGCCCTCAAACACTGAAGCTTTCTTT. This sequence encodes CASSRQPSNTEAFF.